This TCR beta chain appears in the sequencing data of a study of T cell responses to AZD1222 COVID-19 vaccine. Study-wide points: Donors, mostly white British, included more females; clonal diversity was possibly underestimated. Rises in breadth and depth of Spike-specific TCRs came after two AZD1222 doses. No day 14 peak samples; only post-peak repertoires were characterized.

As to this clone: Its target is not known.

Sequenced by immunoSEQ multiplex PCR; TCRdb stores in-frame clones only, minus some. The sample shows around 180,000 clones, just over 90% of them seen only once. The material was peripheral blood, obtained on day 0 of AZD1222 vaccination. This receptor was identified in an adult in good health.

The CDR3 reads CASSRIRDSLYGYTF. CDR3 nucleotide sequence: TGTGCCAGCAGCCGCATCCGGGACAGCCTCTATGGCTACACCTTC. This chain uses TRBV6-5 with TRBJ1-2; 7 bases match TRBD1. The ends lost 6 bases at V and 4 bases at J; junction bases unmatched: 11. CDR3 size: 15 residues. Germline V gives CDR1 MNHEY, CDR2 SVGAGI.